Listed here is a single T cell receptor (beta chain). Its cognate antigen is unknown. The sample is drawn from a study of cytomegalovirus exposure and HLA in healthy donors. Study-level findings and limits: Among TCR beta chains, those listed as cytomegalovirus-associated numbered some 160.

CDR3 length: 16 residues. The ends lost 4 bases at V and 0 bases at J; junction bases unmatched: 4. CDR1 and CDR2 (germline): SGHRS, YFSETQ. Using immunoSEQ multiplex PCR, the repertoire was profiled, and TCRdb retains in-frame clones only, with some absent. The sample lists around 100,000 clones, around 84% occurring once. The V call is TRBV5-1, the J call TRBJ2-2; TRBD1 agrees at 9 bases. The sample taken for sequencing was PBMCs. The sequence was collected from a man aged 18 to 30 in good health and CMV-seropositive. Written as DNA, the CDR3 is TGCGCCAGCAGCCAGGGACAGGGTTCGAACACCGGGGAGCTGTTTTTT. Residues: CASSQGQGSNTGELFF.